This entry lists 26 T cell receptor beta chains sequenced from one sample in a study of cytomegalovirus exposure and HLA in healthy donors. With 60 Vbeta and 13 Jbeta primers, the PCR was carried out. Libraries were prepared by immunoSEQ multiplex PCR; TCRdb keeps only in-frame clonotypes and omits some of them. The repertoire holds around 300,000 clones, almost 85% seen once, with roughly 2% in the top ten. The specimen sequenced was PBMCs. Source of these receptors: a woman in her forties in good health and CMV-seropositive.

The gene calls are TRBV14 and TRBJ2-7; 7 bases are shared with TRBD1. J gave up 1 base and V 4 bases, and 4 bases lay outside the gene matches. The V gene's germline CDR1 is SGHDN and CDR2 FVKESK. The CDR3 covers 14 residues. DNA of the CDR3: TGTGCCAGCAGCCGCCGGGACAGATCCTACGAGCAGTACTTC. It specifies CASSRRDRSYEQYF.

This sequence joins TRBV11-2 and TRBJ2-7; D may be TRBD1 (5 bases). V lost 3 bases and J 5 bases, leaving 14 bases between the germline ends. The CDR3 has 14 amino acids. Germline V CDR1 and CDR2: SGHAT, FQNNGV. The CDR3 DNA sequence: TGTGCCAGCAGCTTCGCCCAGGGTAGCCACGAGCAGTACTTC. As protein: CASSFAQGSHEQYF.

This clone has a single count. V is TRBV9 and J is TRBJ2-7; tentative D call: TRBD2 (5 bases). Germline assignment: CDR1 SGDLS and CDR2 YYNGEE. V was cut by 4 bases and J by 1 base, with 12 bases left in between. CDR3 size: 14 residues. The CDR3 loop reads CASSPRTGSYEQYF. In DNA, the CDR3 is TGTGCCAGCAGCCCGAGGACTGGATCCTACGAGCAGTACTTC.

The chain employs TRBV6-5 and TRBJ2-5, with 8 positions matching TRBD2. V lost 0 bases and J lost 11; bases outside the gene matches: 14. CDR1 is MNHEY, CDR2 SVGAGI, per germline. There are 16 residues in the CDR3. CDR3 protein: CASSYSGLAGPGEQYF. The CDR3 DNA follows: TGTGCCAGCAGTTACTCGGGGCTAGCGGGCCCAGGAGAGCAGTACTTC.

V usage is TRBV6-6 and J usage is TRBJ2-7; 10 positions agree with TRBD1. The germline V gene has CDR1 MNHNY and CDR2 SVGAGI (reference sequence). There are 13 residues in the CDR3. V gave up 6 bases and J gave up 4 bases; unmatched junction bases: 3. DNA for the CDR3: TGTGCCAGCAGGGGGACAGGGGTGTACGAGCAGTACTTC. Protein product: CASRGTGVYEQYF.

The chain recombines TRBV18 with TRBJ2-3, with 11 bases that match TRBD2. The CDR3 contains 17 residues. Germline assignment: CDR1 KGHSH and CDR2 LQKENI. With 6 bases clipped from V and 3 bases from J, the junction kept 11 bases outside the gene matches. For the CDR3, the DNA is TGTGCCAGCTCTCCCATCACTAGCGGGAGAACTACAGATACGCAGTATTTT. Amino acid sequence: CASSPITSGRTTDTQYF.

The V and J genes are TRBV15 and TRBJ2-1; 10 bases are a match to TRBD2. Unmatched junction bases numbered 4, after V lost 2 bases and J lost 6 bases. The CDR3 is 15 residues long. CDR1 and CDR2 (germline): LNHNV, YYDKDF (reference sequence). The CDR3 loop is CATSRRQREGNEQFF. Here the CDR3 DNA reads TGTGCCACCAGCAGACGCCAGCGGGAGGGCAATGAGCAGTTCTTC.

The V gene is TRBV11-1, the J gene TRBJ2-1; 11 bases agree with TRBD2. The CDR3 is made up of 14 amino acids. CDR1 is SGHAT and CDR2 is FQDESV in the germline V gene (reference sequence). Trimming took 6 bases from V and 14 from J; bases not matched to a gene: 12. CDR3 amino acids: CASRAGTSGPVEFF. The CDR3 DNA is TGTGCCAGCAGAGCCGGGACTAGCGGCCCAGTGGAGTTCTTC.

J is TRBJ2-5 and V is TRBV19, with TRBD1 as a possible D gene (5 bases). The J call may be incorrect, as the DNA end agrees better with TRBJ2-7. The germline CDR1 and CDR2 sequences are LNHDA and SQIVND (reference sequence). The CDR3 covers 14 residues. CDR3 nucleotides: TGTGCCAGTAGCCTACAGGTATCCTCCTACGAGCAGTACTTC. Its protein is CASSLQVSSYEQYF.

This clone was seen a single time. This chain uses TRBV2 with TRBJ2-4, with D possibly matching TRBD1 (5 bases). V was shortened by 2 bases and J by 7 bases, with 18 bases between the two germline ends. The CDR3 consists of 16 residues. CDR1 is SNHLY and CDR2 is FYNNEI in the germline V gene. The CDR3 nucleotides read TGTGCCAGCAGTGAACCAAGGGGTTTTGTTGAGAACATTCAGTACTTC. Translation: CASSEPRGFVENIQYF.

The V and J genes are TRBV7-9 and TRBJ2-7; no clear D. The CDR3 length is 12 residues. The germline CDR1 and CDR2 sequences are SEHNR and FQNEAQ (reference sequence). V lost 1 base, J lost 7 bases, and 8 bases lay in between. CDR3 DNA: TGTGCCAGCAGCTTAGGCCTGGAGGAGCAGTACTTC. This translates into CASSLGLEEQYF.

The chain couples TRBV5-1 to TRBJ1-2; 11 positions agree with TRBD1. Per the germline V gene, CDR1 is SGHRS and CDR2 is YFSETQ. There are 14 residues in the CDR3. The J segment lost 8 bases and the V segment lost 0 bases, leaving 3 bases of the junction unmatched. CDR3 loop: CASSLGTGGEGYTF. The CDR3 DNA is TGCGCCAGCAGCTTGGGGACAGGGGGCGAAGGCTACACCTTC. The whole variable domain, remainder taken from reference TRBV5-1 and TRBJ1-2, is KAGVTQTPRYLIKTRGQQVTLSCSPISGHRSVSWYQQTPGQGLQFLFEYFSETQRNKGNFPGRFSGRQFSNSRSEMNVSTLELGDSALYLCASSLGTGGEGYTFGSGTRLTVV.

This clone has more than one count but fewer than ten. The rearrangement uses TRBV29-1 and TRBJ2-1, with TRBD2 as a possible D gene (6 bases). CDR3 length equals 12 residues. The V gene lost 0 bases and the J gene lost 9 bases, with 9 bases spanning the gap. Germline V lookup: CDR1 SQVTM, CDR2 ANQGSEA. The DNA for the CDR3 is TGCAGCGTTGAAGACGGGGGAAGTGAGCAGTTCTTC. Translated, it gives CSVEDGGSEQFF.

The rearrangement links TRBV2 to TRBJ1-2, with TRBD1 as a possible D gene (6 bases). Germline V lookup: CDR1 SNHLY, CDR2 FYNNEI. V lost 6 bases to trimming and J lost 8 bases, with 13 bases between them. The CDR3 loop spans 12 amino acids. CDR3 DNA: TGTGCCAGCAGCGACCGGACAGACGGCTACACCTTC. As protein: CASSDRTDGYTF.

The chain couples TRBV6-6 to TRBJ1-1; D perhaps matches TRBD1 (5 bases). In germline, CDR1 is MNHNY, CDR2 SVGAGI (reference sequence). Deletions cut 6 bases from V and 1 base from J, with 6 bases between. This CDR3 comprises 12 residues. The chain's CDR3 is CASRGGNTEAFF. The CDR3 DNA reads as TGTGCCAGCAGGGGGGGGAACACTGAAGCTTTCTTT.

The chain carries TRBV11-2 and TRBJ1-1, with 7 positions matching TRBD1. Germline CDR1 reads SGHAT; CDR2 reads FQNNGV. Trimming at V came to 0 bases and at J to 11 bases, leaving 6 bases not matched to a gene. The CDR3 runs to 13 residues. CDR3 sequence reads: CASSLDRGIEAFF. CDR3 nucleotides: TGTGCCAGCAGCTTAGACAGGGGGATAGAGGCTTTCTTT.

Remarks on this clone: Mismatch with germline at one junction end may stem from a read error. CDR3 in amino acids: CASRDPVLGDIF. The CDR3 DNA sequence: TGTGCCAGCAGGGACCCGGTATTAGGGGACATCTTC. The V call is TRBV6-4, the J call TRBJ2-7, with D maybe TRBD1 (6 bases). CDR3 length: 12 residues. Looked up from germline, CDR1 is MRHNA and CDR2 is SNTAGT.

The CDR3 nucleotides read TGTGCCTGGACCGCCTCTAGCGGGAGAGAGACCCAGTACTTC. As protein: CAWTASSGRETQYF. This chain connects TRBV30 to TRBJ2-5; 10 positions match TRBD2. This CDR3 has 14 amino acids. The V and J ends lost 4 bases and 4 bases, in that order; junction bases with no gene match: 6. In germline, CDR1 is GTSNPN, CDR2 SVGIG (reference sequence).

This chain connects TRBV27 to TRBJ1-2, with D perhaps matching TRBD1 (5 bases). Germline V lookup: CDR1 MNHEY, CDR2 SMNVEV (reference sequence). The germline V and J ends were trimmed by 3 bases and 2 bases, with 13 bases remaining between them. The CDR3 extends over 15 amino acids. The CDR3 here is CASSLRPTANYGYTF. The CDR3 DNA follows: TGTGCCAGCAGTTTGCGCCCGACAGCCAACTATGGCTACACCTTC.

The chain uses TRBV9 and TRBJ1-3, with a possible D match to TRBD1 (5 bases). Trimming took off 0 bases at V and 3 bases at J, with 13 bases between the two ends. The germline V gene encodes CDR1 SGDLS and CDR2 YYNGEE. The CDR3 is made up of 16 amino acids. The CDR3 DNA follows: TGTGCCAGCAGCGTAGCGCCCAGGGATAGTGGAAACACCATATATTTT. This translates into CASSVAPRDSGNTIYF.

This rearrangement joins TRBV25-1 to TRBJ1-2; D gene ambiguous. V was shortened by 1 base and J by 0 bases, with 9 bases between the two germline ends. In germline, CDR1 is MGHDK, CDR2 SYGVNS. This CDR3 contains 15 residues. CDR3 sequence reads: CASSESPTANYGYTF. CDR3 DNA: TGTGCCAGCAGTGAATCCCCAACAGCTAACTATGGCTACACCTTC.

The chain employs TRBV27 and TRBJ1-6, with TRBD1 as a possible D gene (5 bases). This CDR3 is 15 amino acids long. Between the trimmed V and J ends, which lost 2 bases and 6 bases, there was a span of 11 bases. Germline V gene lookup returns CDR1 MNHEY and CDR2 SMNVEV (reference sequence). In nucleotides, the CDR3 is TGTGCCAGCAGTTTAGAGAGACAGTTTAATTCACCCCTCCACTTT. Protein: CASSLERQFNSPLHF.

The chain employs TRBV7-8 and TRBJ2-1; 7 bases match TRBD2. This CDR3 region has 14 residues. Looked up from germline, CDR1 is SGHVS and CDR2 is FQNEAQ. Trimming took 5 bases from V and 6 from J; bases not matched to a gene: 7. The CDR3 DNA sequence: TGTGCCAGCAGCGGTCTAGCGGCGCTCAATGAGCAGTTCTTC. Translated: CASSGLAALNEQFF.

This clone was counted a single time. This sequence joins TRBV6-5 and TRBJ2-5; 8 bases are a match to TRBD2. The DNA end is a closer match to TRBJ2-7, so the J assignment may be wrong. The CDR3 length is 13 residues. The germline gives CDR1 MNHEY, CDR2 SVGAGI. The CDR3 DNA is TGTGCCAGCAGAGAAGCGGGAGCCTACGAGCAGTACTTC. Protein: CASREAGAYEQYF.

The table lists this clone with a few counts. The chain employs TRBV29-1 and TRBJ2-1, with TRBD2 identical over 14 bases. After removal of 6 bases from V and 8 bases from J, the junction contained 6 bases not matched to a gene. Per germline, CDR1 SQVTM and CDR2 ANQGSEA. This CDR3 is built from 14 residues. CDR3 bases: TGCAGCGTCGGGACTAGCGGGAGCACCCATGAGCAGTTCTTC. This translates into CSVGTSGSTHEQFF.

The CDR3 sequence: CASSLRGGDIQYF. The CDR3 DNA reads TGTGCCAGCAGCCTCAGGGGAGGGGACATTCAGTACTTC. This chain joins TRBV7-3 and TRBJ2-4; D might be TRBD2 (7 bases). Per the germline V gene, CDR1 is SGHTA and CDR2 is FQGTGA. CDR3 size: 13 residues. V was cut by 5 bases and J by 8 bases, with 13 bases left in between.